The T cell receptor (beta chain) under discussion was sequenced for a study of T-cell memory formation after mild COVID-19. The CDR3 is 12 residues long. V was pared by 3 bases and J by 6 bases, with 6 bases between. Germline V gene lookup returns CDR1 LNHDA and CDR2 SQIVND (reference sequence). MiXCR was run by TCRdb on the 5' RACE reads, yielding one entry per CDR3 protein. This sample has about 210,000 distinct CDR3 sequences, with around 25% found just once. Specimen: PBMCs or a T cell subset sorted from them (not recorded which). This TCR was recovered from an adult woman who had mild COVID-19 (a few samples of this study predate the infection). Cell type and time point are not known. The rearrangement joins TRBV19 to TRBJ1-5; no definite D call. The CDR3 sequence is CASSMRSQPQHF. CDR3 sequence (DNA): TGTGCCAGTAGTATGAGATCTCAGCCCCAGCATTTT.